This TCR beta chain originates from a study of a mutant IDH1 vaccine in newly diagnosed glioma. Study in general: Following radiotherapy alone, or alongside temozolomide cycles, vaccination was started after an interval of 4-6 weeks. Visit timing is recorded as week 35 for V12 and week 47 for V13.

TCRdb's copy holds only in-frame clones and misses some; the assay was immunoSEQ multiplex PCR. The table lists 60,000 to 65,000 clones, less than 90% of them singletons. To note about this clone: The antigen is unknown.

Looked up from germline, CDR1 is MNHNS and CDR2 is SASEGT. This CDR3 comprises 15 residues. V lost 2 bases, J lost 5 bases, and 8 bases stayed unmatched. Time point here: week 47, end of study. Mutant IDH1 20-mer peptide, at 300 ug, made up each vaccine dose, with topical imiquimod. The input for sequencing was PBMCs, taken from a glioma patient whose treatment included an IDH1 peptide vaccine. This clonotype was sampled from a man aged 25-45 years with glioma. J is TRBJ1-2 and V is TRBV6-1; 7 positions agree with TRBD1. The CDR3 DNA follows: TGTGCCAGCAGTGAACTTACAGGGGTTCGATATGGCTACACCTTC. Its protein product is CASSELTGVRYGYTF.